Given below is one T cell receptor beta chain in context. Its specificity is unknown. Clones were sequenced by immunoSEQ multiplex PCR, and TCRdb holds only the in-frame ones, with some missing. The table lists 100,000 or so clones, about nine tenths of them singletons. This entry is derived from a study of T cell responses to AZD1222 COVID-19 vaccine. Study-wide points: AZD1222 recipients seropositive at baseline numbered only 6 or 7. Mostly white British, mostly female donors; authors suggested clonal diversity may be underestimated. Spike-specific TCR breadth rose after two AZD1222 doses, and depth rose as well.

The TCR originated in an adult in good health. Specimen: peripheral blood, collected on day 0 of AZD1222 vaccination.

CDR3 coding DNA: TGTGCCAGTAGGGACAGGTACGAGCAGTACTTC. Its translation: CASRDRYEQYF. The gene calls are TRBV19 and TRBJ2-7; 7 bases agree with TRBD1. Germline CDR1 and CDR2: LNHDA and SQIVND (reference sequence). Trimming removed 6 bases from V and 4 bases from J; junction bases left unmatched: 0. The CDR3 runs to 11 residues.